The 11 T cell receptor beta chains below all came from one sample that was sequenced in a study of T-cell memory formation after mild COVID-19. MiXCR, applied by TCRdb to the 5' RACE reads, yields one record per CDR3 protein. The sample has 390,000 or so distinct CDR3 sequences; roughly 15% are singletons. Sequencing used PBMCs or a T cell subset sorted from them (not recorded which). The source is a man aged 18 to 29 who had mild COVID-19 (a few samples of this study predate the infection). Cell type and time point are not known.

V and J are TRBV6-5 and TRBJ1-2; D is undetermined. V dropped 2 bases and J dropped 1 base, with 5 bases sitting between them. The CDR3 runs to 13 residues. CDR1 is MNHEY, CDR2 SVGAGI, per germline. The CDR3 DNA follows: TGTGCCAGCAGTTACCAGAATAACTATGGCTACACCTTC. It specifies CASSYQNNYGYTF.

The rearrangement links TRBV6-5 to TRBJ1-2, with a weak D call TRBD1 (5 bases). V was pared by 6 bases and J by 8 bases, with 13 bases between. This CDR3 contains 12 residues. Germline V gene data show CDR1 as MNHEY and CDR2 as SVGAGI. The CDR3 loop reads CASRDQGDGYTF. DNA for the CDR3: TGTGCCAGCAGGGACCAGGGTGACGGCTACACCTTC.

This clonotype was detected many times. The chain combines TRBV7-2 with TRBJ1-4; 7 bases agree with TRBD1. Trimming cost V 5 bases and J 1 base; bases outside gene matches: 1. The germline V gene has CDR1 SGHTA and CDR2 FQGNSA. The CDR3 has 14 residues. The CDR3 coding sequence is TGTGCCAGCAGCCGGGACAGAACTAATGAAAAACTGTTTTTT. Its translation is CASSRDRTNEKLFF.

The chain couples TRBV20-1 to TRBJ2-3; D is unclear. V shed 3 bases and J shed 4 bases, with 8 bases lying between them. Germline V CDR1 and CDR2: DFQATT, SNEGSKA (reference sequence). The CDR3 runs 12 residues. CDR3 protein: CSASLGADTQYF. CDR3 coding DNA: TGCAGTGCTAGTTTAGGAGCAGATACGCAGTATTTT.

This clonotype was seen just once. The J gene is TRBJ2-3, the V gene TRBV28; D gene unclear. V lost 2 bases, J lost 10 bases, and 16 bases lay in between. The CDR3 is 14 residues long. The V gene's germline CDR1 is MDHEN and CDR2 SYDVKM. CDR3 sequence reads: CASSLRRTNRAQYF. The CDR3 DNA is TGTGCCAGCAGTTTACGGCGCACCAACCGAGCGCAGTATTTT.

This clonotype was observed at least ten times. The chain combines TRBV11-2 with TRBJ2-5; no clear D. The V and J ends lost 0 bases and 4 bases respectively, with 6 bases between them. This CDR3 contains 13 residues. Looked up from germline, CDR1 is SGHAT and CDR2 is FQNNGV. The CDR3: CASSLETGETQYF. CDR3 DNA sequence: TGTGCCAGCAGCTTAGAGACGGGAGAGACCCAGTACTTC.

This clonotype has only a few counts. The chain has TRBV7-9 and TRBJ2-2; no clear D. The CDR3 is 13 residues long. The V gene lost 7 bases and the J gene lost 3 bases, with 9 bases spanning the gap. Germline CDR1 and CDR2: SEHNR and FQNEAQ (reference sequence). CDR3 region: CASTVDHTGELFF. CDR3 coding DNA: TGTGCCAGCACCGTCGACCACACCGGGGAGCTGTTTTTT.

This clonotype was counted between two and nine times. The chain has TRBV2 and TRBJ2-7, with no clear D. The CDR3 is 13 residues long. Germline CDR1 is SNHLY and CDR2 is FYNNEI. V lost 5 bases, J lost 0 bases, and 8 bases lay in between. CDR3 nucleotides: TGTGCCAGCAGTAGGCGATACTCCTACGAGCAGTACTTC. It encodes CASSRRYSYEQYF.

This clonotype came up a few times. V and J are TRBV7-3 and TRBJ2-5, with D tentatively TRBD2 (7 bases). The germline CDR1 and CDR2 sequences are SGHTA and FQGTGA. V was pared by 0 bases and J by 9 bases, with 14 bases between. The CDR3 is made up of 14 amino acids. The CDR3 bases are TGTGCCAGCAGCTTAACCGCCGGGGGGCAGGCCCAGTACTTC. It translates to CASSLTAGGQAQYF.

This chain's CDR3 is CSVAFRVNTEAFF. CDR3 sequence (DNA): TGCAGCGTTGCCTTCCGGGTGAACACTGAAGCTTTCTTT. The rearrangement links TRBV29-1 to TRBJ1-1; the D is unclear. V shed 4 bases and J shed 0 bases, with 9 bases lying between them. This CDR3 spans 13 amino acids. CDR1 SQVTM and CDR2 ANQGSEA come from the germline V gene.

This clonotype was detected a few times. This rearrangement joins TRBV2 to TRBJ2-7; tentatively, D is TRBD2 (6 bases). Trimming took off 7 bases at V and 5 bases at J, with 15 bases between the two ends. Germline CDR1 reads SNHLY; CDR2 reads FYNNEI. The CDR3 has 13 residues. The CDR3 DNA is TGTGCCAGCAACCGGGAGAGTCAGGACGAGCAGTACGTC. This sequence encodes CASNRESQDEQYV.